Each of the 15 T cell receptor beta chains below was sequenced from the same sample in a study of blood T cell repertoires in COVID-19. Using immunoSEQ multiplex PCR, the repertoire was profiled, and TCRdb retains in-frame clones only, with some absent. Of 150,000 to 200,000 clones listed, almost 85% are singletons. The sequenced material came from PBMCs or T cells enriched from blood (not recorded which). The source is a man aged 45-65 years who had recovered from COVID-19.

The V call is TRBV19, the J call TRBJ2-1; D may be TRBD2 (6 bases). CDR3 length: 13 amino acids. Trimming left V 3 bases short and J 12 bases short, with 15 bases between. Germline V CDR1 and CDR2: LNHDA, SQIVND (reference sequence). The CDR3 sequence: CASSIGTDGGQFF. The CDR3 nucleotides read TGTGCCAGTAGTATCGGGACTGACGGAGGGCAGTTCTTC.

The chain links TRBV7-2 to TRBJ2-1; TRBD2 matches 8 bases. J lost 10 bases, V lost 2 bases, and 4 bases had no gene match. CDR1 and CDR2 (germline): SGHTA, FQGNSA. The CDR3 covers 13 residues. CDR3 DNA sequence: TGTGCCAGCAGCTTATTTCAGCGGGAGGAGCAGTTCTTC. This encodes CASSLFQREEQFF.

This chain connects TRBV10-2 to TRBJ2-1; 11 bases match TRBD2. The CDR3 runs 14 residues. V lost 4 bases to trimming and J lost 15 bases; unmatched junction nucleotides: 11. Germline-derived CDR1 and CDR2 are WSHSY and SAAADI. The CDR3 sequence: CASSVRLAGGMLFF. CDR3 sequence (DNA): TGCGCCAGCAGTGTTCGTTTAGCGGGAGGGATGCTGTTCTTC.

The rearrangement links TRBV18 to TRBJ2-7, with D tentatively TRBD2 (5 bases). The CDR3 runs 14 residues. CDR1 is KGHSH and CDR2 is LQKENI in the germline V gene. V was pared by 3 bases and J by 7 bases, with 16 bases between. The chain's CDR3 is CASSPDWRVWEQYF. The CDR3 nucleotides read TGTGCCAGCTCACCGGACTGGCGGGTGTGGGAGCAGTACTTC.

The rearrangement links TRBV5-1 to TRBJ1-6, with 7 bases aligning to TRBD1. This CDR3 has 17 amino acids. With V trimmed by 4 bases and J by 0 bases, 7 bases remained unmatched. Germline CDR1 SGHRS, CDR2 YFSETQ. The CDR3 protein is CASSIRQGSSYNSPLHF. The CDR3 DNA follows: TGCGCCAGCAGCATCCGACAGGGAAGCTCCTATAATTCACCCCTCCACTTT.

This rearrangement joins TRBV11-2 to TRBJ2-7; possibly TRBD1 for D (7 bases). The CDR3 is 15 amino acids. Germline V gene lookup returns CDR1 SGHAT and CDR2 FQNNGV. The germline V and J ends were trimmed by 1 base and 7 bases, with 17 bases remaining between them. The CDR3 loop is CASSLGGTAPREQYF. CDR3 sequence (DNA): TGTGCCAGCAGCTTAGGCGGGACAGCTCCGCGGGAGCAGTACTTC. Using reference TRBV11-2 and TRBJ2-7 for the parts outside the CDR3, the full variable domain is EAGVAQSPRYKIIEKRQSVAFWCNPISGHATLYWYQQILGQGPKLLIQFQNNGVVDDSQLPKDRFSAERLKGVDSTLKIQPAKLEDSAVYLCASSLGGTAPREQYFGPGTRLTVT.

The chain recombines TRBV6-5 with TRBJ1-5, with D perhaps matching TRBD1 (6 bases). This CDR3 is 15 amino acids long. V lost 6 bases, J lost 7 bases, and 19 bases lay in between. Germline CDR1 is MNHEY and CDR2 is SVGAGI. The CDR3 region is CASRNLQGSGQPQHF. CDR3 DNA sequence: TGTGCCAGCAGAAACCTACAGGGCTCGGGGCAGCCCCAGCATTTT.

J is TRBJ1-1 and V is TRBV28; TRBD1 aligns across 9 bases. CDR3 length: 13 amino acids. Losses at the gene ends were 6 bases for V and 10 bases for J; bases not matched to a gene: 9. CDR1 is MDHEN and CDR2 is SYDVKM in the germline V gene. The CDR3 DNA is TGTGCCAGCAGGGCGACAGGGGGTGGTGCAGCTTTCTTT. It yields the protein CASRATGGGAAFF.

This clone was counted once. V is TRBV29-1 and J is TRBJ1-2; maybe TRBD1 (5 bases). The CDR3 contains 13 residues. Germline assignment: CDR1 SQVTM and CDR2 ANQGSEA. Between the trimmed V and J ends, which lost 6 bases and 4 bases, there was a span of 15 bases. CDR3 protein: CSVVTGVGYGYTF. As DNA, the CDR3 is TGCAGCGTCGTTACGGGGGTGGGCTATGGCTACACCTTC.

V is TRBV24-1 and J is TRBJ2-7, with 10 positions matching TRBD1. The CDR3 is 15 residues long. The ends lost 5 bases at V and 2 bases at J; junction bases unmatched: 5. CDR1 is KGHDR and CDR2 is SFDVKD in the germline V gene. As DNA, the CDR3 is TGTGCCACCAGTGGAGGACAGGGGGACCCCTACGAGCAGTACTTC. It codes for CATSGGQGDPYEQYF.

The V gene is TRBV7-3, the J gene TRBJ2-3, with 10 bases matching TRBD1. The length of the CDR3 is 16 residues. V shed 5 bases, J shed 1 base, and the junction held 6 bases outside the gene matches. The germline CDR1 and CDR2 sequences are SGHTA and FQGTGA. CDR3 in DNA: TGTGCCAGCAGCCGGGCCGGGACAGGGGGCACAGATACGCAGTATTTT. It specifies CASSRAGTGGTDTQYF.

This clone was recorded a few times. The chain employs TRBV19 and TRBJ1-5, with 7 positions matching TRBD1. The CDR3 runs 13 residues. In germline, CDR1 is LNHDA, CDR2 SQIVND (reference sequence). The V gene end was trimmed by 4 bases and the J gene end by 5 bases; junction bases not matched to a gene: 2. The CDR3 protein is CASSRGQHQPQHF. The DNA for the CDR3 is TGTGCCAGTAGTAGGGGACAGCATCAGCCCCAGCATTTT.

The V call is TRBV7-9, the J call TRBJ2-3; no clear D gene. The ends were cut back, 5 bases at V and 6 bases at J, with 12 bases in the middle. CDR3 length: 13 residues. Germline V gives CDR1 SEHNR, CDR2 FQNEAQ (reference sequence). CDR3 sequence: CASSPSQEDTQYF. The CDR3, as DNA: TGTGCCAGCAGCCCGTCTCAAGAGGATACGCAGTATTTT.

CDR3 DNA sequence: TGTGCCAGCATCCCCTCGCCTGGGACACAAAACACCATATATTTT. This gives the protein CASIPSPGTQNTIYF. The rearrangement joins TRBV6-5 to TRBJ1-3; perhaps TRBD1 as D (6 bases). Trimming took off 7 bases at V and 6 bases at J, with 19 bases between the two ends. Germline CDR1 reads MNHEY; CDR2 reads SVGAGI. The CDR3 is 15 amino acids.

The chain combines TRBV6-6 with TRBJ1-1; possibly TRBD1 for D (6 bases). Trimming shortened V by 7 bases and J by 6 bases, and 21 bases separated the two germline ends. The germline V gene has CDR1 MNHNY and CDR2 SVGAGI (reference sequence). CDR3 length: 15 residues. CDR3 sequence reads: CASTPDGGQRAEAFF. CDR3 in DNA: TGTGCCAGCACCCCCGACGGCGGACAGAGGGCTGAAGCTTTCTTT.